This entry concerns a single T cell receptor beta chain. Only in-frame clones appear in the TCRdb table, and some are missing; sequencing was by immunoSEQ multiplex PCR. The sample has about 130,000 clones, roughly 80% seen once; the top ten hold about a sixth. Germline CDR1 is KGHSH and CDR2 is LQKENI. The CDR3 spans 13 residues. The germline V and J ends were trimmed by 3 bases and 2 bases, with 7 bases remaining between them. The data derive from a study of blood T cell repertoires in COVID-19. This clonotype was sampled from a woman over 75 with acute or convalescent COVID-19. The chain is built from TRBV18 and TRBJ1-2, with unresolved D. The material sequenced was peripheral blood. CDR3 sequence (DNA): TGTGCCAGCTCACCGGGAGGGAACTATGGCTACACCTTC. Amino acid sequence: CASSPGGNYGYTF.